The sample holds many counts of the clone carrying this TCR beta chain. The source material, RNA transcripts, was used to amplify TCR beta CDR3 regions. The HTBI primer set was used in a first-round RT-PCR of the TCR CDR3. TCRdb processed the multiplex PCR reads anew with MiXCR; each CDR3 protein has one entry. The table has just under 750,000 distinct CDR3 sequences, roughly a third seen once. This sample is part of a study of T cells in Graves' hyperthyroidism and ophthalmopathy. The overall study: Prior to any treatment, at the point of initial diagnosis, peripheral blood was collected.

Germline loops: CDR1 SNHLY, CDR2 FYNNEI. This CDR3 region has 14 residues. Between the trimmed V and J ends, which lost 4 bases and 0 bases, there was a span of 7 bases. Hyperthyroidism had been newly diagnosed in patients aged 18 to 65, and its duration was under 2 months. The V call is TRBV2, the J call TRBJ1-5; the D is unclear. Source material: blood. This sequence was found in a woman between 40 and 55 years old with Graves' hyperthyroidism. The CDR3, as DNA: TGTGCCAGCAGTGTTCCGGATAGCAATCAGCCCCAGCATTTT. Amino acid sequence: CASSVPDSNQPQHF. The full variable domain, with the rest looked up from reference TRBV2 and TRBJ1-5, is EPEVTQTPSHQVTQMGQEVILRCVPISNHLYFYWYRQILGQKVEFLVSFYNNEISEKSEIFDDQFSVERPDGSNFTLKIRSTKLEDSAMYFCASSVPDSNQPQHFGDGTRLSIL.